The 15 T cell receptor beta chains below come from one sample, sequenced in a study of Graves' ophthalmopathy and Graves' hyperthyroidism. Amplified TCR beta CDR3 regions were obtained using RNA transcripts as template. An opening RT-PCR round employed HTBI primers and preceded a second-round multiplex PCR. TCRdb redid the calling of the multiplex PCR reads with MiXCR, one entry per CDR3 protein. The data show about 660,000 distinct CDR3 sequences, with roughly 41% seen just once and around 3.3% held by the top ten. The sequenced sample was peripheral blood. The source of these receptors is an adult man with Graves' ophthalmopathy.

The chain links TRBV7-8 to TRBJ2-3; possibly TRBD2 for D (7 bases). The V end was cut by 4 bases, the J end by 4 bases, with 18 bases between. Per the germline V gene, CDR1 is SGHVS and CDR2 is FQNEAQ. CDR3 length: 16 residues. The CDR3 DNA sequence: TGTGCCAGCAGCTACCGTAGGGGGGGAGGAGCAGATACGCAGTATTTT. Translating gives CASSYRRGGGADTQYF.

This rearrangement joins TRBV20-1 to TRBJ2-1; 9 bases are shared with TRBD2. The length of the CDR3 is 13 residues. In germline, CDR1 is DFQATT, CDR2 SNEGSKA (reference sequence). The junction had 7 bases not matched to a gene; V was cut back by 6 bases and J by 7 bases. CDR3 nucleotide sequence: TGCAGTGCCTACGCGGGGGGGCGTAATGAGCAGTTCTTC. Residues: CSAYAGGRNEQFF.

In its sample, this clonotype was seen once. One junction end disagrees with the germline gene, perhaps due to a read error. CDR3: CASIPGQGDGAF. For the CDR3, the DNA is TGTGCCAGCATCCCTGGACAGGGCGACGGAGCTTTC. The chain carries TRBV12-3 or TRBV12-4 and TRBJ2-6, with 8 bases aligning to TRBD1. This CDR3 comprises 12 residues.

The chain has TRBV9 and TRBJ2-7; 8 bases match TRBD1. V shed 7 bases, J shed 1 base, and the junction held 10 bases outside the gene matches. CDR3 size: 15 residues. In germline, CDR1 is SGDLS, CDR2 YYNGEE. The CDR3 DNA is TGTGCCAGCTCACCACCGGGACAGGCATCCTACGAGCAGTACTTC. Protein product: CASSPPGQASYEQYF. The full variable domain, completed using reference TRBV9 and TRBJ2-7, is DSGVTQTPKHLITATGQRVTLRCSPRSGDLSVYWYQQSLDQGLQFLIQYYNGEERAKGNILERFSAQQFPDLHSELNLSSLELGDSALYFCASSPPGQASYEQYFGPGTRLTVT.

This clonotype was found many times. The gene calls are TRBV20-1 and TRBJ1-2, with 7 positions matching TRBD1. Unmatched junction bases numbered 14, after V lost 0 bases and J lost 4 bases. Germline V lookup: CDR1 DFQATT, CDR2 SNEGSKA (reference sequence). The CDR3 contains 17 residues. The CDR3 loop reads CSARDSGRLGTAYGYTF. In DNA form, the CDR3 reads TGCAGTGCTAGAGATTCGGGGCGCCTTGGGACAGCCTATGGCTACACCTTC.

This rearrangement joins TRBV19 to TRBJ1-5; D is possibly TRBD1 (5 bases). The germline V and J ends were trimmed by 5 bases and 11 bases, with 25 bases remaining between them. This CDR3 is built from 16 residues. Germline lookup yields CDR1 LNHDA and CDR2 SQIVND (reference sequence). The CDR3 coding sequence is TGTGCCAGTAGTCGTCTAGGGGTAGCGGCTAGTGAGACCCAGCATTTT. Its translation is CASSRLGVAASETQHF.

A word on this clonotype: A read error may produce the germline difference seen at one junction end. V is TRBV10-3 and J is TRBJ2-2; D possibly corresponds to TRBD2 (6 bases). Germline CDR1 reads ENHRY; CDR2 reads SYGVKD. CDR3 size: 16 residues. CDR3 nucleotide sequence: TGTGCCAGCAGTTACCCGAGCGGGTCTAACACCGGGGAGCTGTTTTTT. Translated, it gives CASSYPSGSNTGELFF.

The V and J genes are TRBV25-1 and TRBJ1-2; 10 bases align to TRBD1. V shed 6 bases and J 5 bases; nucleotides not matched to a gene: 21. Germline V CDR1 and CDR2: MGHDK, SYGVNS. CDR3 length equals 19 residues. The CDR3 coding sequence is TGTGCCAGCAGCCAAGGGACAGGGGCCGCCTGGAACCACTCATATGGCTACACCTTC. Residues: CASSQGTGAAWNHSYGYTF.

Remarks on this clonotype: A read error may be the cause here, since a much bigger clone is one base away. This sequence joins TRBV7-2 and TRBJ2-5, with a weak D call TRBD2 (5 bases). CDR1 and CDR2 from the germline V gene are SGHTA and FQGNSA. This CDR3 comprises 17 residues. Trimming took 2 bases from V and 4 from J, leaving 20 bases between them. CDR3 sequence (DNA): TGTGCCAGCAGCTTATCCTCGGAGGACTTCTGGACAGAGACCCAGTACTTC. It specifies CASSLSSEDFWTETQYF.

This clonotype was counted at least ten times. The rearrangement uses TRBV9 and TRBJ1-5, with D possibly matching TRBD1 (5 bases). The CDR3 totals 13 residues. V lost 0 bases and J 7 bases, leaving 8 bases between the germline ends. Germline CDR1 is SGDLS and CDR2 is YYNGEE. Here the CDR3 reads CASSVEGSQPQHF. CDR3 nucleotide sequence: TGTGCCAGCAGCGTAGAGGGGAGCCAGCCCCAGCATTTT. Based on the CDR3 plus reference TRBV9 and TRBJ1-5, the full variable domain is DSGVTQTPKHLITATGQRVTLRCSPRSGDLSVYWYQQSLDQGLQFLIQYYNGEERAKGNILERFSAQQFPDLHSELNLSSLELGDSALYFCASSVEGSQPQHFGDGTRLSIL.

This clonotype was counted ten times or more. This sequence joins TRBV5-6 and TRBJ1-2, with a weak D call TRBD1 (5 bases). The CDR3 has 13 amino acids. Germline V gives CDR1 SGHDT, CDR2 YYEEEE. The V and J ends lost 3 bases and 4 bases respectively, with 10 bases between them. The CDR3 sequence: CASSSGHSYGYTF. The DNA of the CDR3 is TGTGCCAGCAGCTCCGGACACTCCTATGGCTACACCTTC.

This clonotype appeared many times. The rearrangement joins TRBV12-3 or TRBV12-4 to TRBJ1-2; 8 bases fit TRBD1. V lost 5 bases to trimming and J lost 7 bases; unmatched junction nucleotides: 6. This CDR3 contains 13 residues. Here the CDR3 DNA reads TGTGCCAGCAGTCCGGACAGGGATCGTGGCTACACCTTC. Its protein is CASSPDRDRGYTF.

The chain has TRBV7-8 and TRBJ1-5; no reliable D call. V was clipped by 1 base and J by 3 bases, with 7 bases between them. This CDR3 spans 14 amino acids. CDR1 and CDR2 (germline): SGHVS, FQNEAQ. The DNA of the CDR3 is TGTGCCAGCAGCTTAGGAGTCCCCAATCAGCCCCAGCATTTT. Its protein is CASSLGVPNQPQHF. The whole variable domain, filled in from reference TRBV7-8 and TRBJ1-5, reads GAGVSQSPRYKVAKRGQDVALRCDPISGHVSLFWYQQALGQGPEFLTYFQNEAQLDKSGLPSDRFFAERPEGSVSTLKIQRTQQEDSAVYLCASSLGVPNQPQHFGDGTRLSIL.

The V gene is TRBV15, the J gene TRBJ2-5; D call uncertain. The germline V and J ends were trimmed by 3 bases and 7 bases, with 15 bases remaining between them. Germline values: CDR1 LNHNV, CDR2 YYDKDF (reference sequence). The CDR3 consists of 14 residues. CDR3 protein: CATSRDLGGLTQYF. The CDR3 region has the DNA TGTGCCACCAGCAGGGATCTGGGCGGTTTGACCCAGTACTTC. Drawing the rest from reference TRBV15 and TRBJ2-5, the complete variable domain is DAMVIQNPRYQVTQFGKPVTLSCSQTLNHNVMYWYQQKSSQAPKLLFHYYDKDFNNEADTPDNFQSRRPNTSFCFLDIRSPGLGDTAMYLCATSRDLGGLTQYFGPGTRLLVL.

This clonotype was detected many times. The chain employs TRBV5-1 and TRBJ2-7, with TRBD1 matching 10 bases. The CDR3 runs 14 residues. CDR1 and CDR2 from the germline V gene are SGHRS and YFSETQ. Trimming took 0 bases from V and 3 from J; bases not matched to a gene: 0. The CDR3 DNA reads as TGCGCCAGCAGCTTGGGGACAGGGGGCTACGAGCAGTACTTC. Encoded protein: CASSLGTGGYEQYF.